These 21 T cell receptor beta chains were all obtained from the same sample, sequenced in a study of blood T cell repertoires in COVID-19. Sequenced by immunoSEQ multiplex PCR; TCRdb stores in-frame clones only, minus some. The data hold some 27,000 clones, with 68% observed a single time. The source material was peripheral blood. The source of these receptors is a human donor in a cohort sampled during active COVID-19.

The V gene is TRBV27, the J gene TRBJ1-4; 7 nucleotides agree with TRBD1. The CDR3 has 13 residues. In germline, CDR1 is MNHEY, CDR2 SMNVEV (reference sequence). V lost 3 bases and J lost 10; bases outside the gene matches: 5. The CDR3 DNA reads TGTGCCAGCAGTTTCCGGGACAGAGGAAAACTGTTTTTT. Translated: CASSFRDRGKLFF.

The V and J genes are TRBV6-6 and TRBJ1-5; maybe TRBD1 (5 bases). This CDR3 is built from 14 residues. Trimming removed 4 bases from V and 7 bases from J, with 14 bases in between. The germline V gene encodes CDR1 MNHNY and CDR2 SVGAGI (reference sequence). The CDR3 spells CASSLGGGRQPQHF. As DNA, the CDR3 is TGTGCCAGCAGTTTGGGGGGGGGTAGACAGCCCCAGCATTTT.

The genes are TRBV5-5 and TRBJ1-4; possibly TRBD1 for D (5 bases). V was shortened by 0 bases and J by 5 bases, with 8 bases between the two germline ends. The germline V gene encodes CDR1 SGHKS and CDR2 YYEKEE (reference sequence). The CDR3 is made up of 14 amino acids. CDR3 in amino acids: CASSLEAGNEKLFF. The CDR3 region has the DNA TGTGCCAGCAGCTTGGAGGCAGGGAATGAAAAACTGTTTTTT.

V is TRBV30 and J is TRBJ1-1, with no clear D. Trimming shortened V by 0 bases and J by 1 base, and 6 bases separated the two germline ends. The CDR3 runs 13 residues. The germline CDR1 and CDR2 sequences are GTSNPN and SVGIG (reference sequence). The CDR3 here is CAWSVTANTEAFF. CDR3 nucleotides: TGTGCCTGGAGTGTAACAGCGAACACTGAAGCTTTCTTT.

This clone was found once. The chain combines TRBV5-1 with TRBJ2-7; a weak D match, TRBD1 (6 bases). CDR1 and CDR2 (germline): SGHRS, YFSETQ. CDR3 length: 15 residues. V lost 4 bases and J lost 3, with 17 bases in between. The CDR3 is CASSNRDTDIYEQYF. DNA of the CDR3: TGCGCCAGCAGCAACCGGGACACGGACATCTACGAGCAGTACTTC.

The CDR3 DNA reads as TGTGCCAGCAGTGAGGCTAGCGGAGCCTACGAGCAGTACTTC. Protein product: CASSEASGAYEQYF. The chain joins TRBV2 to TRBJ2-7; 7 nucleotides agree with TRBD2. This CDR3 contains 14 residues. The germline CDR1 and CDR2 sequences are SNHLY and FYNNEI. Trimming removed 3 bases from V and 2 bases from J; junction bases left unmatched: 4.

This chain uses TRBV3-1 (or the pseudogene TRBV3-2) with TRBJ2-7; 10 nucleotides align to TRBD2. V gave up 9 bases and J gave up 3 bases; unmatched junction bases: 5. CDR3 length equals 13 residues. CDR1 is LGHDT and CDR2 is YNNKEL in the germline V gene (reference sequence). In nucleotides, the CDR3 is TGTGCCAGTCATTCTAGCGGGAGCTACGAGCAGTACTTC. It is translated as CASHSSGSYEQYF.

The rearrangement joins TRBV21-1 to TRBJ2-4; TRBD1 is the table's D call, not checked against the DNA. TRBV21-1 is a pseudogene segment. There are 15 residues in the CDR3. CDR3: CASSKGPGTKNIQYF. The CDR3 DNA sequence: TGTGCCAGCAGCAAAGGCCCAGGAACCAAAAACATTCAGTACTTC.

The chain links TRBV19 to TRBJ1-5, with a tentative D call TRBD1 (5 bases). The CDR3 totals 13 residues. V was clipped by 5 bases and J by 3 bases, with 8 bases between them. Germline V gives CDR1 LNHDA, CDR2 SQIVND (reference sequence). The CDR3 DNA reads as TGTGCCAGTAGTTCAGGGTACAATCAGCCCCAGCATTTT. It specifies CASSSGYNQPQHF.

This rearrangement joins TRBV18 to TRBJ2-7; D may be TRBD1 (5 bases). CDR3 length equals 14 residues. CDR1 and CDR2 from the germline V gene are KGHSH and LQKENI. V lost 2 bases to trimming and J lost 2 bases, with 10 bases between them. Written as DNA, the CDR3 is TGTGCCAGCTCACCATTTGACAGAGCCTACGAGCAGTACTTC. Translation gives CASSPFDRAYEQYF.

The rearrangement links TRBV3-1 (or the pseudogene TRBV3-2) to TRBJ2-1, with 7 bases fitting TRBD2. Germline V gene data show CDR1 as LGHDT and CDR2 as YNNKEL (reference sequence). Trimming at V came to 6 bases and at J to 9 bases, leaving 17 bases not matched to a gene. CDR3 size: 16 residues. CDR3 loop: CASSQYPSGPRGEQFF. The CDR3 DNA is TGTGCCAGCAGTCAATACCCTAGCGGCCCCCGGGGTGAGCAGTTCTTC.

This clone occurred a few times. The rearrangement joins TRBV29-1 to TRBJ2-3; D gene ambiguous. Trimming left V 3 bases short and J 2 bases short, with 6 bases between. Per the germline V gene, CDR1 is SQVTM and CDR2 is ANQGSEA. There are 12 residues in the CDR3. The DNA for the CDR3 is TGCAGCGTTGAGTGGCCCACAGATACGCAGTATTTT. It is translated as CSVEWPTDTQYF.

This clone was seen a few times. The chain has TRBV2 and TRBJ2-7; D is uncertain. Germline lookup yields CDR1 SNHLY and CDR2 FYNNEI. Between the trimmed V and J ends, which lost 6 bases and 3 bases, there was a span of 6 bases. The CDR3 runs to 11 residues. CDR3 sequence reads: CASRADYEQYF. The CDR3 DNA reads as TGTGCCAGCAGGGCCGACTACGAGCAGTACTTC.

This chain uses TRBV6-2 or TRBV6-3 with TRBJ1-1; 8 positions match TRBD1. The germline gives CDR1 MNHEY, CDR2 SVGEGT. Trimming cost V 5 bases and J 6 bases; bases outside gene matches: 11. The CDR3 has 15 amino acids. This CDR3 is CASSDEQGELAEAFF. The DNA of the CDR3 is TGTGCCAGCAGTGACGAACAGGGGGAGTTAGCTGAAGCTTTCTTT.

The gene calls are TRBV10-3 and TRBJ2-1; possibly TRBD1 for D (5 bases). Trimming left V 3 bases short and J 4 bases short, with 16 bases between. CDR1 is ENHRY, CDR2 SYGVKD, per germline. This CDR3 is 16 amino acids long. The CDR3 region has the DNA TGTGCCATCAGTGATCCAGGGCTCCCACCGTACAATGAGCAGTTCTTC. It is translated as CAISDPGLPPYNEQFF.

The sample holds one count of this clone. The chain links TRBV18 to TRBJ1-2; D not resolved. The CDR3 length is 15 residues. V lost 0 bases, J lost 3 bases, and 11 bases lay in between. CDR1 and CDR2 (germline): KGHSH, LQKENI. The CDR3 DNA is TGTGCCAGCTCACCACCCGCTCGGGATTACTATGGCTACACCTTC. Translating gives CASSPPARDYYGYTF.

The chain has TRBV7-9 and TRBJ1-1; D remains unclear. This CDR3 is built from 13 residues. Germline lookup yields CDR1 SEHNR and CDR2 FQNEAQ (reference sequence). V lost 4 bases, J lost 1 base, and 7 bases lay in between. CDR3 protein: CASSSHRNTEAFF. CDR3 DNA sequence: TGTGCCAGCAGCTCACACAGGAACACTGAAGCTTTCTTT.

This rearrangement joins TRBV12-3 or TRBV12-4 to TRBJ2-1; TRBD1 matches at 7 bases. CDR3 size: 13 residues. The V segment lost 6 bases and the J segment 11 bases; nucleotides outside the gene matches: 10. The CDR3, as DNA: TGTGCCAGCAGCACACAGGGGTGGGCACAGCAGTTCTTC. Translated: CASSTQGWAQQFF.

This clone has a single count. The chain combines TRBV18 with TRBJ2-5; TRBD1 matches 8 bases. The CDR3 loop spans 15 amino acids. Germline V lookup: CDR1 KGHSH, CDR2 LQKENI. With V trimmed by 3 bases and J by 2 bases, 5 bases remained unmatched. CDR3 sequence (DNA): TGTGCCAGCTCACCGGGACAGGACACTCAAGAGACCCAGTACTTC. Translating gives CASSPGQDTQETQYF.

This clone turned up a few times. J is TRBJ1-2 and V is TRBV6-2 or TRBV6-3; 7 nucleotides agree with TRBD1. The V segment lost 5 bases and the J segment 4 bases; nucleotides outside the gene matches: 10. The germline V gene has CDR1 MNHEY and CDR2 SVGEGT. The CDR3 loop spans 15 amino acids. The CDR3 bases are TGTGCCAGCAGTACGCCGACAGGGTTAGCCTATGGCTACACCTTC. Protein sequence: CASSTPTGLAYGYTF.

The V call is TRBV10-3, the J call TRBJ1-2; the D is unclear. CDR1 and CDR2 (germline): ENHRY, SYGVKD. Between the trimmed V and J ends, which lost 2 bases and 8 bases, there was a span of 9 bases. The CDR3 sequence is 12 residues long. Here the CDR3 reads CAISEGSGGYTF. The CDR3 DNA is TGTGCCATCAGTGAGGGGAGTGGAGGCTACACCTTC.